This T cell receptor beta chain was retrieved from a study of CD8 T cells in ankylosing spondylitis. Points from the study as a whole: It was reported that disease-linked clones were significantly enriched in matched ankylosing spondylitis synovial fluid. Among TCR beta sequences, a motif of several highly homologous variants appeared characteristic of ankylosing spondylitis blood. Relatively rare in peripheral blood, disease-linked clones were also CD8+.

Preparation of TCR beta libraries was done by quantitative 5'-RACE with molecular barcodes. TCRdb reprocessed the 5' RACE reads via MiXCR and lists one record per CDR3 protein. The data contain approximately 400,000 distinct CDR3 sequences, roughly 15% of them singletons. V lost 4 bases, J lost 4 bases, and 11 bases lay in between. This CDR3 contains 14 residues. Germline-derived CDR1 and CDR2 are SGDLS and YYNGEE. This clonotype was detected a few times. No antigen is known for it. Sequences were obtained from blood, either unsorted or a sorted T cell fraction (not recorded which). The sequence was collected from a male donor with ankylosing spondylitis. The rearrangement links TRBV9 to TRBJ1-4; the D is unclear. The CDR3 here is CASSRDGSNEKLFF. CDR3 nucleotide sequence: TGTGCCAGCAGCCGCGACGGAAGTAATGAAAAACTGTTTTTT.